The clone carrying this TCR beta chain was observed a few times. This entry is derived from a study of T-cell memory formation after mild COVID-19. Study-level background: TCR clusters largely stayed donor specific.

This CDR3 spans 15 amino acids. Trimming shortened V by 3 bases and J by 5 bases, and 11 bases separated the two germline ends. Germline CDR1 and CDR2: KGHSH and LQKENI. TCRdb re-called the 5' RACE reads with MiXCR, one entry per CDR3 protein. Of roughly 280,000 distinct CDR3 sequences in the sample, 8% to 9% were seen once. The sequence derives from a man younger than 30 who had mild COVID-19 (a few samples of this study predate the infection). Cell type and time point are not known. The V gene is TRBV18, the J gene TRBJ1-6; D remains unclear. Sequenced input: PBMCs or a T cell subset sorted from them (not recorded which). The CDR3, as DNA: TGTGCCAGCTCACCCTTACAAGGGAATAATTCACCCCTCCACTTT. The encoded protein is CASSPLQGNNSPLHF.